The rows below give T cell receptor beta chains drawn from one sample of a study of blood T cells in healthy people across ages. TCRdb called the 5' RACE reads again in MiXCR, with one record for every CDR3 protein. The sample carries roughly 900,000 distinct CDR3 sequences, about 48% recorded once. The specimen was blood. The source is a man aged 25-40 years in good health. CDR3s include the opening cysteine and the closing phenylalanine or tryptophan. D genes are given only for firm matches. Size is stated for part of the rows, as once, few or many counts, or as a class when the clone is expanded.

size	J	D	V	CDR3	DNA
NA	TRBJ2-7	TRBD1	TRBV5-1	CASSLALPGQEYEQYF	TGCGCCAGCAGCTTGGCCCTACCGGGACAGGAATACGAGCAGTACTTC
few	TRBJ2-1	NA	TRBV5-1	CASSPDGSDEQFF	TGCGCCAGCAGCCCGGACGGTAGCGATGAGCAGTTCTTC
NA	TRBJ1-5	TRBD1	TRBV20-1	CSARDTITGELDQPQHF	TGCAGTGCTAGAGACACCATCACAGGGGAACTAGATCAGCCCCAGCATTTT
few	TRBJ1-4	NA	TRBV6-5	CASSPVRTTNEKLFF	TGTGCCAGCAGCCCTGTGAGAACAACTAATGAAAAACTGTTTTTT
NA	TRBJ1-1	TRBD1	TRBV29-1	CSVEAGPGGFREAFF	TGCAGCGTTGAAGCCGGGCCAGGGGGATTTAGGGAAGCTTTCTTT
NA	TRBJ2-5	NA	TRBV12-3/TRBV12-4	CASSLQRLEKETQYF	TGTGCCAGCAGTTTACAACGGCTGGAAAAAGAGACCCAGTACTTC
few	TRBJ2-7	NA	TRBV20-1	CSAQPGADRVEQYF	TGCAGTGCGCAACCTGGGGCCGACCGGGTCGAGCAGTACTTC
NA	TRBJ2-1	TRBD1	TRBV5-1	CASSLGRGTGLYNEQFF	TGCGCCAGCAGCTTGGGACGGGGGACAGGCCTTTACAATGAGCAGTTCTTC
once	TRBJ1-5	NA	TRBV30	CAWSAWTDRPQHF	TGTGCCTGGAGTGCATGGACAGATCGGCCCCAGCATTTT
few	TRBJ2-3	NA	TRBV20-1	CSARDHGAPSTDTQYF	TGCAGTGCTAGAGATCACGGGGCACCTAGCACAGATACGCAGTATTTT
NA	TRBJ2-3	TRBD1	TRBV28	CASRVGSDRITDTQYF	TGTGCCAGCAGGGTGGGGTCGGACAGGATCACAGATACGCAGTATTTT
NA	TRBJ2-3	TRBD1	TRBV12-3/TRBV12-4	CASSLNQGAPADTQYF	TGTGCCAGCTCCCTAAACCAGGGGGCGCCCGCAGATACGCAGTATTTT
NA	TRBJ2-4	TRBD1	TRBV3-1	CASSPRTGGGFGNIQYF	TGTGCCAGCAGCCCACGGACAGGGGGCGGGTTCGGGAACATTCAGTACTTC
NA	TRBJ1-6	NA	TRBV28	CASSRATQGSASPLHF	TGTGCCAGCAGTCGCGCGACCCAGGGTTCTGCCTCACCCCTCCACTTT
NA	TRBJ2-4	NA	TRBV7-3	CASSLTPGAKNIQYF	TGTGCCAGCAGCTTAACGCCAGGAGCCAAAAACATTCAGTACTTC
few	TRBJ2-3	NA	TRBV3-1	CASSQEPRGTQYF	TGTGCCAGCAGCCAAGAGCCCCGGGGTACGCAGTATTTT
once	TRBJ2-1	NA	TRBV28	CASSYSGTPDNEQFF	TGTGCCAGCAGTTACTCCGGGACTCCGGACAATGAGCAGTTCTTC
NA	TRBJ1-5	NA	TRBV12-3/TRBV12-4	CASSRGHINQPQHF	TGTGCCAGCAGTCGCGGACACATCAATCAGCCCCAGCATTTT
few	TRBJ1-1	NA	TRBV5-1	CASSLEPGETEAFF	TGCGCCAGCAGCTTGGAGCCAGGGGAGACTGAAGCTTTCTTT
NA	TRBJ2-5	TRBD1	TRBV29-1	CSVEDGQGSETQYF	TGCAGCGTTGAGGACGGACAGGGATCAGAGACCCAGTACTTC
NA	TRBJ1-2	NA	TRBV28	CASSAGGRYGYTF	TGTGCCAGCTCCGCCGGGGGGCGGTATGGCTACACCTTC
few	TRBJ2-3	NA	TRBV7-9	CASSPQLVTDTQYF	TGTGCCAGCAGCCCACAACTGGTTACAGATACGCAGTATTTT
few	TRBJ1-1	NA	TRBV20-1	CSAMGQGNTEAFF	TGCAGTGCTATGGGGCAGGGAAACACTGAAGCTTTCTTT
NA	TRBJ2-7	NA	TRBV12-3/TRBV12-4	CASSFTRGRSEQYF	TGTGCCAGCAGTTTTACAAGAGGACGTAGCGAGCAGTACTTC
NA	TRBJ1-2	NA	TRBV7-2	CASSLEGWTLLYGYTF	TGTGCCAGCAGCTTAGAGGGGTGGACACTTCTATATGGCTACACCTTC
NA	TRBJ2-3	NA	TRBV12-3/TRBV12-4	CASRRGGPADTQYF	TGTGCCAGCAGGCGCGGGGGCCCGGCAGATACGCAGTATTTT
NA	TRBJ1-6	NA	TRBV11-2	CASSVRGSYNSPLHF	TGTGCCAGCAGCGTCCGGGGATCCTATAATTCACCCCTCCACTTT
NA	TRBJ2-2	TRBD2	TRBV6-6	CANRCGGANTGELFF	TGTGCCAACAGATGCGGGGGGGCGAACACCGGGGAGCTGTTTTTT
NA	TRBJ2-3	NA	TRBV6-1	CASSEVGATQYF	TGTGCCAGCAGTGAAGTTGGGGCTACGCAGTATTTT
once	TRBJ2-3	TRBD2	TRBV7-9	CASSLTSGGPSTDTQYF	TGTGCCAGCAGCTTGACTAGCGGGGGGCCGAGCACAGATACGCAGTATTTT
NA	TRBJ2-5	TRBD1	TRBV11-2	CASSRGGTGYQETQYF	TGTGCCAGCAGCCGTGGGGGGACAGGGTACCAAGAGACCCAGTACTTC
NA	TRBJ2-5	TRBD1	TRBV20-1	CSAGQQGNQETQYF	TGCAGTGCTGGACAACAGGGGAATCAAGAGACCCAGTACTTC
NA	TRBJ1-5	TRBD1	TRBV24-1	CATSDSGTGDYRPQHF	TGTGCCACCAGTGATAGCGGGACAGGGGATTATCGGCCCCAGCATTTT
NA	TRBJ2-5	NA	TRBV7-9	CASSFFPSLQETQYF	TGTGCCAGCAGCTTCTTTCCCAGCCTCCAAGAGACCCAGTACTTC
NA	TRBJ1-1	TRBD1	TRBV30	CAWGGQGRPEAFF	TGTGCCTGGGGGGGACAGGGGAGGCCTGAAGCTTTCTTT
NA	TRBJ2-3	TRBD2	TRBV20-1	CSAYRASGGFTDTQYF	TGCAGTGCTTACCGGGCTAGCGGGGGGTTCACAGATACGCAGTATTTT
NA	TRBJ1-6	NA	TRBV4-1	CASSQARGGNSPLHF	TGCGCCAGCAGCCAAGCGCGGGGAGGGAATTCACCCCTCCACTTT
many	TRBJ1-6	NA	TRBV27	CASSAQENSPLHF	TGTGCCAGCAGTGCACAGGAAAATTCACCCCTCCACTTT
many	TRBJ2-1	NA	TRBV29-1	CSVADRYGPYNEQFF	TGCAGCGTTGCCGACAGGTATGGTCCCTACAATGAGCAGTTCTTC
NA	TRBJ2-7	TRBD2	TRBV3-1	CASSQEAPGSGFSSYEQYF	TGTGCCAGCAGCCAAGAAGCGCCCGGTAGCGGGTTCAGCTCCTACGAGCAGTACTTC
NA	TRBJ2-1	NA	TRBV4-3	CASSQDTGAPYNEQFF	TGCGCCAGCAGCCAAGATACGGGGGCTCCTTACAATGAGCAGTTCTTC
NA	TRBJ2-1	TRBD2	TRBV7-9	CASSQTAGENEQFF	TGTGCCAGCAGCCAAACAGCGGGGGAGAATGAGCAGTTCTTC
NA	TRBJ1-6	NA	TRBV7-9	CASSYTGTASSYNSPLHF	TGTGCCAGCAGCTATACCGGGACTGCGAGCTCCTATAATTCACCCCTCCACTTT
few	TRBJ1-5	TRBD1	TRBV14	CASSQGTGYNQPQHF	TGTGCCAGCAGCCAAGGGACAGGCTACAATCAGCCCCAGCATTTT
NA	TRBJ2-7	NA	TRBV7-2	CASSLVPGGSSYEQYF	TGTGCCAGCAGCTTAGTTCCGGGTGGGAGCTCCTACGAGCAGTACTTC
NA	TRBJ2-4	NA	TRBV3-1	CASSQVLNRENIQYF	TGTGCCAGCAGCCAAGTATTAAACAGGGAGAACATTCAGTACTTC
NA	TRBJ2-7	NA	TRBV12-3/TRBV12-4	CASSLGGLYSYEQYF	TGTGCCAGCAGTTTAGGTGGACTGTATTCCTACGAGCAGTACTTC
NA	TRBJ2-7	NA	TRBV12-3/TRBV12-4	CASSPAPIYEQYF	TGTGCCAGCAGCCCCGCCCCGATTTACGAGCAGTACTTC
NA	TRBJ2-5	TRBD2	TRBV20-1	CSARGVRLAGEETQYF	TGCAGTGCTAGAGGTGTTCGACTAGCGGGGGAAGAGACCCAGTACTTC
few	TRBJ2-1	TRBD1	TRBV29-1	CSVEKGDRGYNEQFF	TGCAGCGTTGAAAAGGGGGACAGGGGATACAATGAGCAGTTCTTC
many	TRBJ1-1	TRBD1	TRBV7-2	CASSLGNRGGAFF	TGTGCCAGCAGCTTAGGGAACAGGGGGGGAGCTTTCTTT
few	TRBJ2-5	TRBD1	TRBV5-1	CASSLGTAAGETQYF	TGCGCCAGCAGCTTAGGGACAGCGGCAGGCGAGACCCAGTACTTC
many	TRBJ2-3	TRBD1	TRBV9	CASSPPGQGTDTQYF	TGTGCCAGCAGCCCGCCGGGACAGGGCACAGATACGCAGTATTTT
few	TRBJ1-4	NA	TRBV7-2	CASSSTGNEKLFF	TGTGCCAGCAGCTCGACAGGAAATGAAAAACTGTTTTTT
NA	TRBJ2-5	NA	TRBV7-2	CASSVGGPQETQYF	TGTGCCAGCAGCGTAGGGGGGCCCCAAGAGACCCAGTACTTC
NA	TRBJ2-5	TRBD2	TRBV4-2	CASSQDLAGGLETQYF	TGTGCCAGCAGCCAAGATTTAGCGGGGGGGCTTGAGACCCAGTACTTC